This TCR beta chain was observed in a study of blood T cells in healthy people across ages. Study outcomes and limitations: Long-lived and aged donors differed, with more naive CD4+ cells and higher diversity in the long-lived.

Trimming took 5 bases from V and 1 from J, leaving 11 bases between them. The germline gives CDR1 SGHVS, CDR2 FNYEAQ. CDR3 length: 14 amino acids. Combining a sample-barcoded 5' primer with a J-beta primer mix, a second PCR ran for about 7 to 11 cycles. TCRdb re-derived calls from the 5' RACE reads in MiXCR, one entry per CDR3 protein. The sample lists 730,000 or so distinct CDR3 sequences, around two fifths occurring once. Each sample gave at least 6.5 million isolated PBMCs. Total RNA was extracted at no less than 6 micrograms per sample. This clonotype was counted between two and nine times. Its antigen is not known.

This TCR came from a man older than 75 in good health. Sample: blood. J is TRBJ2-5 and V is TRBV7-6; possibly TRBD1 for D (6 bases). The CDR3 reads CASSPTGLQETQYF. The CDR3 DNA sequence: TGTGCCAGCAGCCCCACAGGGCTCCAAGAGACCCAGTACTTC.